The sequence of this T cell receptor beta chain was determined in a study of tumor and adjacent non-tumor tissue in lung cancer. Study-wide background: On average, productive TCRbeta reads reached about 4.4 million per sample.

No cell sorting was done before RNA was extracted from the tissue. The CDR3 is 20 residues long. Per germline, CDR1 MDHEN and CDR2 SYDVKM. The V segment lost 3 bases and the J segment 1 base; nucleotides outside the gene matches: 16. Regarding this clonotype: The antigen remains undetermined.

The study, taken as a whole, reports: Normal lung showed higher cumulative top 100 clone frequency than tumor.

Three rounds of nested PCR, following a modified ARM-PCR protocol, produced the TCRbeta library. TCRdb itself ran the multiplex PCR reads through MiXCR, one entry per CDR3 protein. The sample has roughly 70,000 distinct CDR3 sequences, roughly 72% seen once; the top ten hold roughly 28%. The genes are TRBV28 and TRBJ2-1, with TRBD2 identical over 9 bases. The source is a man aged 55 to 69 with non-small cell lung cancer. Sequencing input: lung tumor tissue. The CDR3 spells CASSFTRRLADISSYNEQFF. CDR3 DNA sequence: TGTGCCAGCAGTTTTACTAGAAGACTAGCGGATATATCTTCCTACAATGAGCAGTTCTTC.